These T cell receptor beta chains were read from a single sample in a study of T cell repertoires in cytomegalovirus infection. MiXCR, run by TCRdb on the reads, gives a single entry per CDR3 protein. The sample records under 600,000 distinct CDR3 sequences, approximately 15% being singletons. The specimen sequenced was CD8+ T cells from PBMCs. The receptors come from a human donor in good health (CMV status not recorded). Some clones in this sample may be carry-over from other donors' samples. Both conserved end residues are part of each CDR3. The D gene is left open where the match is weak. Clone size appears in some rows only: once, few, many, or a class for an expanded clone.

cdr3_aa cdr3_nt cdr3_length j_call v_call clone_size d_call
CASTLVPRNTEAFF TGTGCCAGCACCTTGGTCCCTCGGAACACTGAAGCTTTCTTT 14 TRBJ1-1 TRBV16 NA NA
CASSHGGVGHQPQHF TGTGCCAGCAGCCACGGCGGGGTAGGGCATCAGCCCCAGCATTTT 15 TRBJ1-5 TRBV7-2 many NA
CASSFGDRGIENEKLLF TGTGCCAGCAGTTTTGGAGACAGGGGCATCGAAAATGAAAAACTGCTTTTT 17 TRBJ1-4 TRBV28 NA TRBD1
CASSSSAQGSKGGADTQYF TGTGCCAGCAGTTCCAGTGCTCAGGGTTCGAAAGGCGGGGCAGATACGCAGTATTTT 19 TRBJ2-3 TRBV12-3/TRBV12-4 many NA
CASSRGMREWGFF TGCGCCAGCAGCCGAGGGATGCGGGAGTGGGGTTTCTTC 13 TRBJ2-1 TRBV4-1 NA TRBD2
CASSLDWMTGTNTDTQYF TGTGCCAGCAGCTTAGATTGGATGACAGGGACCAACACAGATACGCAGTATTTT 18 TRBJ2-3 TRBV7-9 many TRBD1
CASTDPSGPYEQYF TGTGCCAGCACCGACCCTAGCGGTCCCTACGAGCAGTACTTC 14 TRBJ2-7 TRBV7-9 many TRBD2
CSARDRGQVDGMGGANVLTF TGCAGTGCTAGAGATCGGGGCCAGGTGGATGGTATGGGGGGGGCCAACGTCCTGACTTTC 20 TRBJ2-6 TRBV20-1 NA NA
CASRQSSSYNSPLHF TGTGCCAGCAGACAGTCGAGCTCCTATAATTCACCCCTCCACTTT 15 TRBJ1-6 TRBV27 many NA
CASSHDLWETLHF TGTGCCAGCAGCCACGACCTCTGGGAGACCCTCCACTTT 13 TRBJ1-6 TRBV27 NA NA
CASSTGGLFEQFF TGTGCCAGCAGTACTGGGGGACTATTTGAGCAGTTCTTC 13 TRBJ2-1 TRBV6-2/TRBV6-3 few TRBD2
CASSRENGSTDTQYF TGTGCCAGCAGCAGAGAGAACGGTAGCACAGATACGCAGTATTTT 15 TRBJ2-3 TRBV9 few NA
CASSKGTSGTHEQYF TGTGCCAGCAGCAAGGGGACTAGCGGGACTCACGAGCAGTACTTC 15 TRBJ2-7 TRBV9 many TRBD2
CASTSPGGFTDGYTF TGTGCCAGCACGTCCCCAGGGGGCTTCACAGATGGCTACACCTTC 15 TRBJ1-2 TRBV28 few TRBD1
CASSLDSTGELFF TGTGCCAGCAGCTTAGACTCCACCGGGGAGCTGTTTTTT 13 TRBJ2-2 TRBV7-9 many NA
CATSRVGGTNEKLFF TGTGCCACCAGCAGAGTGGGGGGAACTAATGAAAAACTGTTTTTT 15 TRBJ1-4 TRBV15 NA NA
CASSHFNTRTNEKLFF TGCGCCAGCAGCCACTTCAATACGAGGACTAATGAAAAACTGTTTTTT 16 TRBJ1-4 TRBV4-1 many NA
CASSGSGTDTQYF TGTGCCAGCAGCGGAAGCGGGACAGATACGCAGTATTTT 13 TRBJ2-3 TRBV9 NA NA
CASRPDRELYNEQFF TGTGCCAGCAGACCCGACAGGGAACTTTACAATGAGCAGTTCTTC 15 TRBJ2-1 TRBV6-4 NA TRBD1
CASSWTAETNEAFF TGTGCCAGCAGTTGGACGGCCGAAACTAATGAAGCTTTCTTT 14 TRBJ1-1 TRBV12-3/TRBV12-4 many NA
CSSSQTSGGPKYEQFF TGTTCCAGCAGCCAGACCAGCGGGGGGCCCAAGTATGAGCAGTTCTTC 16 TRBJ2-1 TRBV7-6 NA TRBD2
CATRGNQPQHF TGTGCCACCCGTGGGAATCAGCCCCAGCATTTT 11 TRBJ1-5 TRBV6-6 many NA
CAISESYVGETQYF TGTGCCATCAGTGAGTCATATGTTGGAGAGACCCAGTACTTC 14 TRBJ2-5 TRBV10-3 NA NA
CASRSRGAGNTIYF TGTGCCAGCAGATCCAGGGGAGCTGGAAACACCATATATTTT 14 TRBJ1-3 TRBV12-3/TRBV12-4 NA NA
CASSLSGGRTKNIQYF TGTGCCAGCAGTTTATCAGGCGGGAGGACCAAAAACATTCAGTACTTC 16 TRBJ2-4 TRBV27 few TRBD2
CASSSLAGSEQYF TGTGCCAGCAGTTCACTAGCGGGGAGCGAGCAGTACTTC 13 TRBJ2-7 TRBV27 NA TRBD2
CASSPWGEALATQYF TGTGCCAGCAGCCCCTGGGGGGAGGCTCTCGCGACCCAGTACTTC 15 TRBJ2-5 TRBV5-6 NA NA
CASSLGGHNSYNEQFF TGTGCCAGCAGCTTAGGTGGACATAACTCCTACAATGAGCAGTTCTTC 16 TRBJ2-1 TRBV7-2 many NA
CASSQTGGIETQYF TGTGCCAGCAGTCAGACAGGGGGGATAGAGACCCAGTACTTC 14 TRBJ2-5 TRBV12-3/TRBV12-4 many TRBD1
CSARALLAGTYNEQFF TGCAGTGCTAGAGCCCTACTAGCGGGGACTTACAATGAGCAGTTCTTC 16 TRBJ2-1 TRBV20-1 NA TRBD2
CATSDPDRGRPTGTSGPRTNEQFF TGTGCCACCAGTGACCCGGACAGGGGGCGACCGACAGGGACTAGCGGCCCGCGTACGAATGAGCAGTTCTTC 24 TRBJ2-1 TRBV24-1 few NA
CASSYAETYEQYF TGTGCCAGCAGTTACGCAGAAACCTACGAGCAGTACTTC 13 TRBJ2-7 TRBV6-5 few NA
CASSPPEEGREQYF TGTGCCAGCAGCCCACCCGAGGAGGGTAGGGAGCAGTACTTC 14 TRBJ2-7 TRBV7-9 many NA
CASSFGGQPNF TGTGCCAGCAGTTTCGGCGGACAGCCGAACTTC 11 TRBJ2-4 TRBV12-3/TRBV12-4 many NA
CASSLEWTSGSGAKNIKYF TGTGCCAGCAGCTTAGAATGGACTAGCGGGAGTGGGGCCAAAAACATTAAGTACTTC 19 TRBJ2-4 TRBV11-2 NA TRBD2